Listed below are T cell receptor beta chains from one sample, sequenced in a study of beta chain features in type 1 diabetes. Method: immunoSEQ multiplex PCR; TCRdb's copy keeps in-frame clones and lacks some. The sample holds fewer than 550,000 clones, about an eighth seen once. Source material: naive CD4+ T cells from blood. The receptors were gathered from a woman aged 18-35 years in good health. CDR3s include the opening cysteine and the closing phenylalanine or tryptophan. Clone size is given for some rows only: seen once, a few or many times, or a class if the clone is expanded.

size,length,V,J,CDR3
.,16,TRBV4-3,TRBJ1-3,CASSQDAGISGNTIYF
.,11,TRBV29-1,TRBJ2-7,CSVARGYEQYF
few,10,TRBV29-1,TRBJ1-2,CSGDPYGYTF
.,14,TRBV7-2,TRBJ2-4,CASRPRLAGDIQYF
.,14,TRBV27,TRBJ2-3,CASSLGASTDTQYF
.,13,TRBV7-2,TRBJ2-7,CASSLVGRYEQYF
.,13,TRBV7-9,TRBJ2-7,CASSRQPLHEQYF
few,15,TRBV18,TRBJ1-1,CASSPKDSMNTEAFF
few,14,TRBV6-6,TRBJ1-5,CASRGGGRFQPQHF
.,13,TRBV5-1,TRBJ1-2,CASSSTGLGGYTF
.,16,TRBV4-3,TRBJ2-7,CASSQGVWTGSFEQYF
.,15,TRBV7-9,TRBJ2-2,CASSKTGVEIGELFF
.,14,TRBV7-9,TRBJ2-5,CASSFGPSQETQYF
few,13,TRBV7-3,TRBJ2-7,CASSTSRTGEQYF
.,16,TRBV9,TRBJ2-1,CASSVVGTSGTSEQFF
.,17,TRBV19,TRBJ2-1,CASQKSGLAGGYNEQFF
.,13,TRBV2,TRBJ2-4,CATSGRGQNIQYF
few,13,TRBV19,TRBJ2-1,CASTRMGYNEQFF
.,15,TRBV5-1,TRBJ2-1,CASSPQGAGNNEQFF
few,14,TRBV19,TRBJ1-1,CASSMEIDPTEAFF
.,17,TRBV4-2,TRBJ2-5,CASSQEGQSQGDLTQYF
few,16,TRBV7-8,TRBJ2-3,CASSHGQNPSTDTQYF
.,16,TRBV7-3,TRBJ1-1,CASSLIPVWMNTEAFF
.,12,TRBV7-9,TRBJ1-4,CASSSTGRKLFF
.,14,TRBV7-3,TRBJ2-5,CASSLTGAGVNKDF
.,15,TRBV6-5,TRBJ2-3,CASSYGGQGGDTQYF
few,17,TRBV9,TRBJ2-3,CASSVEAGGIPTDTQYF
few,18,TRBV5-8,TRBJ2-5,CASSVHWRHHTFGETQYF
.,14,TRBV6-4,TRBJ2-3,CASSEGRYTDTQYF
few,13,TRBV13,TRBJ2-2,CASSLRGTGELFF
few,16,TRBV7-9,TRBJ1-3,CASSRPKESSGNTIYF
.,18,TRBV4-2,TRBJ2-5,CASSQDVGRRSLMRTQYF
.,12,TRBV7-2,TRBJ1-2,CASSLGYHGYTF
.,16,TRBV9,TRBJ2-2,CASSARGRSYNGELFF
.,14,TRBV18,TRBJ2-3,CASSPRVDTDTQYF
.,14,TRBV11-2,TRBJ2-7,CASSLVGDTYEQYF
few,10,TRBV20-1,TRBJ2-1,CSARAVEQFF
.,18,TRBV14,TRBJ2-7,CASSQTRLWQDAPYEQYF
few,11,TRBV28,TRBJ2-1,CASSSNLIPFF
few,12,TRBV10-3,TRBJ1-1,CAIKTGRTEAFF
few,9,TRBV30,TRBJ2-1,CVWPIEQFF
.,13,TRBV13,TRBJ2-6,CASRVSGANVLTF
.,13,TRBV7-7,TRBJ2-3,CASSLAPGDTQYF
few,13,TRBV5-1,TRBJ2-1,CASSRDSYNEQFF
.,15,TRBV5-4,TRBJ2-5,CASSLVGVAKETQYF
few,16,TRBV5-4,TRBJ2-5,CASSAEQGQGAETQYF
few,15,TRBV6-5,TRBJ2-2,CASSFDRGNTGELFF
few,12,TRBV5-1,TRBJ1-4,CASKGGNEKLFF
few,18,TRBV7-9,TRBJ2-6,CASSSRRIQAPGANVLTF
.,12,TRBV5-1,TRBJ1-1,CASSLDRAGAFF
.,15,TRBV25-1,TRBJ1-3,CASESPLSSGNTIYF